The 8 T cell receptor beta chains presented below share a single source sample, sequenced in a study of blood T cell repertoires in COVID-19. The data were produced by immunoSEQ multiplex PCR, yet TCRdb's version contains in-frame clones alone and is incomplete. Seen here are roughly 150,000 clones, roughly four fifths observed once, and the top ten hold around 15%. Sequences were obtained from peripheral blood. The receptors were gathered from a human donor with acute or convalescent COVID-19. The donor label of this sample is uncertain.

J is TRBJ2-7 and V is TRBV3-1 (or the pseudogene TRBV3-2); D may be TRBD1 (7 bases). The germline gives CDR1 LGHDT, CDR2 YNNKEL (reference sequence). V was clipped by 3 bases and J by 0 bases, with 15 bases between them. This CDR3 is built from 16 residues. CDR3 nucleotides: TGTGCCAGCAGCCACCGCGGGACAGCCCGCTCCTACGAGCAGTACTTC. This translates into CASSHRGTARSYEQYF.

A remark on this clone: The sample contains more than one DNA sequence encoding this CDR3. The chain's CDR3 is CASSLAGQQETQYF. The CDR3 DNA follows: TGCGCCAGCAGCTTGGCTGGACAGCAAGAGACCCAGTACTTC. V is TRBV5-1 and J is TRBJ2-5; tentatively, D is TRBD1 (6 bases). V dropped 0 bases and J dropped 2 bases, with 8 bases sitting between them. The CDR3 has 14 amino acids. Germline values: CDR1 SGHRS, CDR2 YFSETQ.

This sequence joins TRBV30 and TRBJ2-7; 7 bases match TRBD1. Germline loops: CDR1 GTSNPN, CDR2 SVGIG (reference sequence). The CDR3 runs 16 residues. The V and J ends lost 2 bases and 4 bases, in that order; junction bases with no gene match: 14. The CDR3 DNA is TGTGCCTGGAGTAACCCCAGGGGGATCTACGGGTACGAGCAGTACTTC. Its translation: CAWSNPRGIYGYEQYF.

The chain employs TRBV6-4 and TRBJ2-7; TRBD1 agrees at 7 bases. The CDR3 runs to 17 residues. Germline V gene lookup returns CDR1 MRHNA and CDR2 SNTAGT. Germline trimming cut 2 bases from V and 6 bases from J; bases unmatched to any gene: 16. The DNA for the CDR3 is TGTGCCAGCAGTGACGAAAGTCTGGACAGGAGTAAGGGCGAGCAGTACTTC. It yields the protein CASSDESLDRSKGEQYF.

This clone was seen just once. The rearrangement uses TRBV7-9 and TRBJ2-5; D perhaps matches TRBD2 (6 bases). CDR3 length equals 16 residues. Per the germline V gene, CDR1 is SEHNR and CDR2 is FQNEAQ (reference sequence). V was pared by 5 bases and J by 5 bases, with 21 bases between. CDR3 in amino acids: CASSGRGGDMEETQYF. The CDR3 DNA reads as TGTGCCAGCAGCGGCCGGGGAGGCGACATGGAGGAGACCCAGTACTTC.

V gene TRBV7-2 combines with J gene TRBJ1-2; D is unresolved. CDR1 is SGHTA and CDR2 is FQGNSA in the germline V gene. This CDR3 is built from 12 residues. Trimming pared 3 bases from V and 5 bases from J, leaving 7 bases between. CDR3 sequence reads: CASSLVGYGYTF. The CDR3 DNA is TGTGCCAGCAGCTTGGTCGGGTATGGCTACACCTTC.

The V and J genes are TRBV4-1 and TRBJ1-5; D may be TRBD1 (6 bases). CDR3 length: 16 residues. Trimming stripped 5 bases from V and 3 bases from J, with 17 bases between. CDR1 is MGHRA, CDR2 YSYEKL, per germline. The CDR3 DNA reads as TGCGCCAGCAGCAAGGGACCCCGACAGGACAATCAGCCCCAGCATTTT. Protein: CASSKGPRQDNQPQHF.

V gene TRBV20-1 combines with J gene TRBJ1-2, with 8 bases aligning to TRBD1. After removal of 3 bases from V and 6 bases from J, the junction contained 9 bases not matched to a gene. Looked up from germline, CDR1 is DFQATT and CDR2 is SNEGSKA (reference sequence). The CDR3 is 14 residues long. The chain's CDR3 is CSASSPTGEHGYTF. For the CDR3, the DNA is TGCAGTGCTAGTTCGCCGACAGGGGAACATGGCTACACCTTC.